Only a few counts were recorded for the clone carrying this T cell receptor (beta chain). As yet, its antigen is unknown. The data derive from a study of Ad26.COV2.S vaccination and SARS-CoV-2 variants. Trimming cost V 3 bases and J 16 bases, with 19 bases left between them. The germline gives CDR1 GTSNPN, CDR2 SVGIG (reference sequence). CDR3 length: 13 residues. Whole-study results and caveats: Recipients of vaccine and of placebo showed similar breadth of their non-spike TCR repertoires. People who got the vaccine had more spike-specific TCR breadth than people who got placebo. Substantial post-vaccination breadth of spike-specific CD8+ and CD4+ T cell responses was reported. From the TCR breadth and depth analyses, total T cell responses may have been underestimated.

The data were produced by immunoSEQ multiplex PCR, yet TCRdb's version contains in-frame clones alone and is incomplete. The data contain around 100,000 clones, over 70% of them seen just once; the ten biggest clones take up roughly 17%. Specimen: peripheral blood, collected after recovery from COVID-19. The V call is TRBV30, the J call TRBJ1-6, with a weak D call TRBD1 (6 bases). The sequence was collected from a human donor who had recovered from COVID-19. Here the CDR3 DNA reads TGTGCCTGGAGGGTACAGGGACGCCCTAATCTCCACTTT. It translates to CAWRVQGRPNLHF.